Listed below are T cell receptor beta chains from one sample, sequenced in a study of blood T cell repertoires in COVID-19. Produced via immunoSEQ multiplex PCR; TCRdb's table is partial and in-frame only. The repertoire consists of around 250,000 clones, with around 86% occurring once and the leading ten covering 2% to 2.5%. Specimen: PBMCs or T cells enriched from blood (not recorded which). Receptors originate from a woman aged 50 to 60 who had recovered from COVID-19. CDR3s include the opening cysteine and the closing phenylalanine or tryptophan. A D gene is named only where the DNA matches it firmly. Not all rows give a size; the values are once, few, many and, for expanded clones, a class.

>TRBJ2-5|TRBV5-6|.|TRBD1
CASSSGTGSETQYF
TGTGCCAGCAGCTCCGGGACAGGGTCCGAGACCCAGTACTTC
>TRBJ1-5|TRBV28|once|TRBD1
CASRRTGVQPQHF
TGTGCCAGCAGAAGGACAGGGGTTCAGCCCCAGCATTTT
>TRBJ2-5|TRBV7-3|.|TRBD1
CASSLQGAETQYF
TGTGCCAGCAGCTTGCAGGGGGCAGAGACCCAGTACTTC
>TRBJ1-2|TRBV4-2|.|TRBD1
CASSQVGVRTGERSSLYGYTF
TGTGCCAGCAGCCAAGTAGGTGTCCGGACAGGGGAACGGAGTAGCCTCTATGGCTACACCTTC
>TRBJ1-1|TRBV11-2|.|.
CASSLERGMNTEAFF
TGTGCCAGCAGCTTAGAAAGGGGGATGAACACTGAAGCTTTCTTT
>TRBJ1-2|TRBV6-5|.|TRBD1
CASSWDRGYGYTF
TGTGCCAGCAGTTGGGACAGGGGTTATGGCTACACCTTC
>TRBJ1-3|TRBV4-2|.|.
CASSQDPSLSGNTIYF
TGTGCCAGCAGCCAAGATCCCTCCCTCTCTGGAAACACCATATATTTT
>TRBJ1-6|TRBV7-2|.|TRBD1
CASSLAQGADNSPLHF
TGTGCCAGCAGCTTAGCACAGGGGGCGGATAATTCACCCCTCCACTTT
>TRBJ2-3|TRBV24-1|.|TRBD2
CATSDQLAGNTDTQYF
TGTGCCACCAGTGACCAACTAGCGGGAAACACAGATACGCAGTATTTT
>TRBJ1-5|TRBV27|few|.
CASSRQFDQPQHF
TGTGCCAGCAGTCGACAGTTTGATCAGCCCCAGCATTTT
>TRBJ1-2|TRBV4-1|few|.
CASSLITSGYYGYTF
TGCGCCAGCAGCCTGATCACCTCGGGATACTATGGCTACACCTTC
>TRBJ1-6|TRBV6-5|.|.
CASSYDDRRNSPLHF
TGTGCCAGCAGTTACGATGACAGGAGAAATTCACCCCTCCACTTT
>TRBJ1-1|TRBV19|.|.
CASSMFFSGQSEAFF
TGTGCCAGTAGTATGTTTTTTTCGGGACAATCGGAAGCTTTCTTT
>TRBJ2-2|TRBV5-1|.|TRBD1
CASSPGQGGGTGELFF
TGCGCCAGCAGCCCGGGACAGGGTGGGGGCACCGGGGAGCTGTTTTTT
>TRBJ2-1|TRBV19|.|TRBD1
CASSEQGPSSYNEQFF
TGTGCCAGTAGCGAACAGGGGCCCAGCTCCTACAATGAGCAGTTCTTC
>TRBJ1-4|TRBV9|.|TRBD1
CASSAGTGLSNEKLFF
TGTGCCAGCAGCGCAGGGACAGGGTTATCTAATGAAAAACTGTTTTTT
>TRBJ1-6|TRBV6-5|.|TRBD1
CASSFEPGQSSPLHF
TGTGCCAGCAGTTTCGAACCGGGACAGTCCTCACCCCTCCACTTT
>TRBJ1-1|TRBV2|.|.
CASRGRQLNTEAFF
TGTGCCAGCAGGGGTAGACAGCTTAACACTGAAGCTTTCTTT
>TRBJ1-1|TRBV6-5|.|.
CASSSSGLREAEAFF
TGTGCCAGCAGTTCATCGGGGCTCCGGGAGGCTGAAGCTTTCTTT
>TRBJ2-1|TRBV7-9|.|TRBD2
CASSFGGTSGMGNEQFF
TGTGCCAGCAGCTTTGGCGGGACTAGCGGGATGGGCAATGAGCAGTTCTTC
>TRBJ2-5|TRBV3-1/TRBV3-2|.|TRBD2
CASSQDTPLAGDQETQYF
TGTGCCAGCAGCCAAGATACGCCCCTAGCGGGGGACCAAGAGACCCAGTACTTC
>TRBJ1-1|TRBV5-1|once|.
CASSLRQGRGNTEAFF
TGCGCCAGCAGCTTGAGACAAGGGAGGGGGAACACTGAAGCTTTCTTT
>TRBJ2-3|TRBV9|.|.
CASSDYRADTQYF
TGTGCCAGCAGCGACTACAGGGCCGATACGCAGTATTTT
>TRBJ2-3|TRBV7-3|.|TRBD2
CASSLNGRGTDTQYF
TGTGCCAGCAGCTTAAACGGGAGGGGCACAGATACGCAGTATTTT
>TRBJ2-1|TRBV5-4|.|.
CASSLASGEQFF
TGTGCCAGCAGCTTGGCTTCAGGTGAGCAGTTCTTC
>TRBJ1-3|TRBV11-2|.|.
CASSRQVLGNTIYF
TGTGCCAGCAGCCGGCAGGTTCTCGGAAACACCATATATTTT
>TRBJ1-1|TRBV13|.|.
CASSLIEGEAFF
TGTGCCAGCAGCTTAATTGAGGGTGAAGCTTTCTTT
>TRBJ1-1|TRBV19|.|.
CASSILQGEAFF
TGTGCCAGTAGTATCTTACAGGGTGAAGCTTTCTTT
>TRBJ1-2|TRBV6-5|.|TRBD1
CASSYSTGSDGYTF
TGTGCCAGCAGTTACTCGACAGGGTCGGATGGCTACACCTTC
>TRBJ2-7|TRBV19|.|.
CASSIALRYEQYF
TGTGCCAGTAGTATAGCCCTCCGGTACGAGCAGTACTTC
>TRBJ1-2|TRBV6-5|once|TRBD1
CASSYTVTGSYTF
TGTGCCAGCAGTTACACCGTGACAGGGAGCTACACCTTC
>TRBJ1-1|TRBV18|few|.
CASSPTGNTEAFF
TGTGCCAGCTCACCGACGGGGAACACTGAAGCTTTCTTT
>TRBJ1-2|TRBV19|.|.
CASTLSQGPYGYTF
TGTGCCAGTACCTTATCACAGGGTCCATATGGCTACACCTTC
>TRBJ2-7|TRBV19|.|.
CASSMGTSYEQYF
TGTGCCAGTAGTATGGGCACCTCCTACGAGCAGTACTTC
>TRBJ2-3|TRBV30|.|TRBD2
CACSSGGSTDTQYF
TGTGCCTGCTCTAGCGGGGGGAGCACAGATACGCAGTATTTT
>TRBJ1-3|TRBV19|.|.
CASGIWTVTSGNTIYF
TGTGCCAGTGGTATTTGGACAGTGACCTCTGGAAACACCATATATTTT
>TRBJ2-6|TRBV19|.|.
CASSIRGRANVLTF
TGTGCCAGTAGTATACGGGGTAGGGCCAACGTCCTGACTTTC
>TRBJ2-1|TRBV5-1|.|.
CASSRDRSSYNEQFF
TGCGCCAGCAGCAGAGACAGAAGCTCCTACAATGAGCAGTTCTTC
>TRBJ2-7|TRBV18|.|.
CASSPEAGVSYEQYF
TGTGCCAGCTCACCGGAGGCAGGGGTTTCTTACGAGCAGTACTTC
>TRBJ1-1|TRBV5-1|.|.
CASSLSSDNTEAFF
TGCGCCAGCAGCCTTTCATCAGATAACACTGAAGCTTTCTTT
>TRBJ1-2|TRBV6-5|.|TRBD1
CASSYSRTGANYGYTF
TGTGCCAGCAGTTATTCCCGGACAGGGGCTAACTATGGCTACACCTTC
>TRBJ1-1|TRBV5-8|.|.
CASSLYQGWAFF
TGTGCCAGCAGCTTGTATCAGGGATGGGCTTTCTTT
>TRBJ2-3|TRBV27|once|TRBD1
CASRFLLGTGSTDTQYF
TGTGCCAGCAGATTTTTATTAGGGACAGGGAGCACAGATACGCAGTATTTT
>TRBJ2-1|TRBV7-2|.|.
CASSLAREDEQFF
TGTGCCAGCAGCTTAGCCAGGGAGGATGAGCAGTTCTTC
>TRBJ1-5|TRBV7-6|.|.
CASSLRPEGNQPQHF
TGTGCCAGCAGCTTACGCCCGGAGGGGAATCAGCCCCAGCATTTT
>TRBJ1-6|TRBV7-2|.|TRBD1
CASRVGGQYNSPLHF
TGTGCCAGCAGGGTGGGGGGACAGTATAATTCACCCCTCCACTTT
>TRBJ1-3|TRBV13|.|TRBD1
CASSLGLGTEGNTIYF
TGTGCCAGCAGCTTAGGCCTAGGGACAGAAGGAAACACCATATATTTT
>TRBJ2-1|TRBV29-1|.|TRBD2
CSVEVLAGARFF
TGCAGCGTTGAAGTACTAGCGGGAGCTAGGTTCTTC
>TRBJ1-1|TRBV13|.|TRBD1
CASSNTGVRTEAFF
TGTGCCAGCAGCAATACAGGGGTTCGCACTGAAGCTTTCTTT
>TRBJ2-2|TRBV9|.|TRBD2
CASSVQGLAGNTGELFF
TGTGCCAGCAGCGTACAGGGACTAGCGGGAAACACCGGGGAGCTGTTTTTT
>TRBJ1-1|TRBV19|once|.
CASSIMTGAEAFF
TGTGCCAGTAGTATTATGACGGGGGCTGAAGCTTTCTTT
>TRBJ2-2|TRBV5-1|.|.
CASSRTGTPGELFF
TGCGCCAGCAGCAGAACAGGAACCCCCGGGGAGCTGTTTTTT
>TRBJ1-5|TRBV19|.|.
CASTIRGVDQPQHF
TGTGCCAGTACCATACGCGGGGTAGATCAGCCCCAGCATTTT